A selection of T cell receptor beta chains follows, all from one sample in a study of identical twins. MiXCR, applied by TCRdb to the 5' RACE reads, yields one record per CDR3 protein. Of about 460,000 distinct CDR3 sequences in the sample, 12% to 15% were seen once. These data also featured in a second study, about yellow fever vaccine responses in identical twins.

Sequenced: CD4+ T cells sorted from blood. Source of these receptors: a woman between 18 and 29 years old in good health. CDR3s include the opening cysteine and the closing phenylalanine or tryptophan. Each record gives: V gene, J gene, D gene, clone size, CDR3 protein, CDR3 DNA. D genes are given only for firm matches. Only some rows state a clone size, as once, few, many or a class for expanded clones.

TRBV20-1	TRBJ2-7	TRBD1	few	CSASTGEYEQYF	TGCAGTGCATCGACAGGGGAGTACGAGCAGTACTTC
TRBV20-1	TRBJ2-5	NA	few	CSARVPGVETQYF	TGCAGTGCTAGAGTGCCAGGGGTGGAGACCCAGTACTTC
TRBV5-1	TRBJ1-1	NA	many	CASSSGDRYEAFF	TGCGCCAGCAGCTCAGGAGACAGATATGAAGCTTTCTTT
TRBV5-1	TRBJ2-1	NA	NA	CASSLGFGNNEQFF	TGCGCCAGCAGCTTGGGTTTTGGGAACAATGAGCAGTTCTTC
TRBV6-2/TRBV6-3	TRBJ2-2	NA	NA	CASQQGPGELFF	TGTGCCAGCCAACAGGGTCCCGGGGAGCTGTTTTTT
TRBV20-1	TRBJ1-5	NA	NA	CSARWGRHRRNQPQHF	TGCAGTGCTAGATGGGGACGACATCGTCGCAATCAGCCCCAGCATTTT
TRBV12-3/TRBV12-4	TRBJ1-3	NA	many	CASSSTWTIYF	TGTGCCAGCAGCTCGACATGGACCATATATTTT
TRBV5-1	TRBJ1-4	NA	few	CASSLKAGFNEKLFF	TGCGCCAGCAGCTTGAAGGCAGGCTTTAATGAAAAACTGTTTTTT
TRBV6-5	TRBJ2-5	NA	NA	CASSYSFGDQETQYF	TGTGCCAGCAGTTACTCGTTCGGGGACCAAGAGACCCAGTACTTC
TRBV10-3	TRBJ2-3	NA	NA	CATSLGDTQYF	TGTGCCACCAGCCTCGGAGATACGCAGTATTTT
TRBV6-7	TRBJ2-3	TRBD2	few	CASSDPPYRTSGCTDTQYF	TGTGCCAGCAGTGACCCACCCTACCGGACTAGCGGCTGCACAGATACGCAGTATTTT
TRBV20-1	TRBJ2-2	TRBD2	NA	CSARDRHIAGGLAGELFF	TGCAGTGCTAGAGACCGCCACATAGCGGGGGGGCTCGCCGGGGAGCTGTTTTTT
TRBV5-6	TRBJ2-7	NA	NA	CASSSDLSSYEQYF	TGTGCCAGCAGCTCGGACTTAAGCTCCTACGAGCAGTACTTC
TRBV7-2	TRBJ2-1	TRBD1	few	CASSADRAADEQFF	TGTGCCAGCAGCGCGGACAGGGCGGCCGATGAGCAGTTCTTC
TRBV7-3	TRBJ2-5	NA	NA	CASSLMLGETQYF	TGTGCCAGCAGCTTAATGTTGGGGGAGACCCAGTACTTC
TRBV29-1	TRBJ1-4	TRBD1	NA	CSVASTGGNEKLFF	TGCAGCGTTGCTTCGACAGGGGGAAATGAAAAACTGTTTTTT
TRBV12-3/TRBV12-4	TRBJ2-1	TRBD1	NA	CASRPGTGTNEQFF	TGTGCCAGCAGGCCCGGGACAGGTACGAATGAGCAGTTCTTC
TRBV7-9	TRBJ1-2	NA	few	CASSLISQGLEGYTF	TGTGCCAGCAGCTTAATTAGCCAGGGACTGGAAGGCTACACCTTC
TRBV24-1	TRBJ2-5	NA	few	CATSVSETQYF	TGTGCCACCAGTGTCTCGGAGACCCAGTACTTC
TRBV6-6	TRBJ1-2	NA	NA	CASSSVLDGYTF	TGTGCCAGCAGTTCCGTGCTCGATGGCTACACCTTC
TRBV7-8	TRBJ2-7	TRBD2	NA	CASSLVLAATYEQYF	TGTGCCAGCAGCTTAGTACTAGCGGCAACCTACGAGCAGTACTTC
TRBV6-1	TRBJ2-5	TRBD1	NA	CASSLDRGASETQYF	TGTGCCAGCAGTCTAGACAGGGGTGCGTCGGAGACCCAGTACTTC